Here is one T cell receptor beta chain with its context. The data were obtained in a study of T cell responses to AZD1222 COVID-19 vaccine. CDR1 and CDR2 (germline): PRHDT, FYEKMQ (reference sequence). V dropped 5 bases and J dropped 5 bases, with 24 bases sitting between them. This CDR3 is 17 amino acids long. Only in-frame clones appear in the TCRdb table, and some are missing; sequencing was by immunoSEQ multiplex PCR. The table lists about 110,000 clones, less than 90% of them singletons, with 1.6% in the top ten. The sequence was collected from an adult in good health. The genes are TRBV13 and TRBJ1-2; no clear D. The sequencing used peripheral blood, collected on day 0 of AZD1222 vaccination. CDR3 sequence reads: CASSPNSPSRIPYGYTF. CDR3 bases: TGTGCCAGCAGCCCAAACAGCCCCTCCCGAATCCCATATGGCTACACCTTC.